This record looks at one T cell receptor (beta chain) sequence and its context. The antigen is undetermined. The V gene lost 0 bases and the J gene lost 10 bases, with 6 bases spanning the gap. This CDR3 comprises 12 residues. Per the germline V gene, CDR1 is LGHNT and CDR2 is FRNRAP. This sample was included in a study of cytomegalovirus exposure and HLA in healthy donors. Study-level information: Previous work identified 100 million or so unique TCR beta sequences from around 180 million T cells. General study results and limits: A reported reduction in N-insertions relative to the roughly 670-donor mean was seen in an Asian-associated ancestry cluster in a later analysis.

Researchers ran the PCR with 60 Vbeta and 13 Jbeta primers. The protocol was immunoSEQ multiplex PCR, while the TCRdb copy is restricted to in-frame clones and leaves out a portion. The sample records 160,000 or so clones, about four fifths being singletons. The chain has TRBV12-5 and TRBJ2-2; D is undetermined. Material: PBMCs. This TCR was sampled from a woman aged 45-65 years in good health and CMV-seronegative. The CDR3 protein is CASGLVGEELFF. The CDR3, as DNA: TGTGCTAGTGGTTTGGTAGGAGAGGAGCTGTTTTTT. The whole variable domain, remainder taken from reference TRBV12-5 and TRBJ2-2, is DARVTQTPRHKVTEMGQEVTMRCQPILGHNTVFWYRQTMMQGLELLAYFRNRAPLDDSGMPKDRFSAEMPDATLATLKIQPSEPRDSAVYFCASGLVGEELFFGEGSRLTVL.